These T cell receptor beta chains were read from a single sample in a study of metastatic and nonmetastatic thyroid tumors. TCRdb redid the clone calls on the PCR reads using MiXCR. Of roughly 12,000 clones in the sample, over 20% are singletons; the top ten hold 14%. What was sequenced was adjacent normal tissue. The source of these receptors is a female donor with papillary thyroid cancer or a benign thyroid nodule (not recorded which). Some clones in this sample may be carry-over from other donors' samples. The CDR3 runs from the conserved cysteine through the conserved F or W. D genes are given only for firm matches. The size entry is marked missing in some rows and otherwise reads once, few, many or a size class.

J,size,D,V,CDR3,DNA
TRBJ1-2,medium-sized,TRBD1,TRBV6-1,CASGQGAEGYTF,TGTGCCAGCGGACAGGGGGCGGAGGGCTACACCTTC
TRBJ2-5,.,TRBD1,TRBV6-1,CASSLGVAGGGETQYF,TGTGCCAGCAGTCTAGGGGTGGCAGGGGGTGGCGAGACCCAGTACTTC
TRBJ2-3,medium-sized,TRBD1,TRBV2,CASSTGDTTDTQYF,TGTGCCAGCAGTACAGGGGATACGACAGATACGCAGTATTTT
TRBJ2-7,.,.,TRBV6-6,CASSYTRDKYEQYF,TGTGCCAGCAGTTACACTCGGGACAAATACGAGCAGTACTTC
TRBJ1-4,few,TRBD1,TRBV6-1,CASRTGTGGLEEKLFF,TGTGCCAGCAGGACCGGTACAGGGGGCTTGGAAGAAAAACTGTTTTTT
TRBJ2-1,medium-sized,.,TRBV6-2/TRBV6-3,CASSYSEDRINEQFF,TGTGCCAGCAGTTACTCGGAGGACAGAATCAATGAGCAGTTCTTC
TRBJ1-2,few,.,TRBV7-9,CASSLLGYFIYGYTF,TGTGCCAGCAGCTTGTTGGGGTATTTTATCTATGGCTACACCTTC
TRBJ1-1,medium-sized,.,TRBV27,CASSRLGGDTEAFF,TGTGCCAGCAGCCGACTCGGAGGGGACACTGAAGCTTTCTTT
TRBJ1-2,once,.,TRBV12-3/TRBV12-4,CASSSRHGYTF,TGTGCCAGCAGTTCCCGCCATGGCTACACCTTC
TRBJ2-1,.,.,TRBV5-1,CASSLVGSEQFF,TGCGCCAGCAGCTTGGTTGGGAGTGAGCAGTTCTTC
TRBJ1-3,few,TRBD1,TRBV27,CASSRQGVSGNTIYF,TGTGCCAGCAGCAGACAGGGGGTCTCTGGAAACACCATATATTTT
TRBJ2-7,medium-sized,.,TRBV19,CASSTQAAGSYEQYF,TGTGCCAGTAGTACGCAGGCGGCTGGCTCCTACGAGCAGTACTTC
TRBJ2-3,many,TRBD1,TRBV29-1,CSVEGGQGPPDTQYF,TGCAGCGTTGAAGGCGGACAGGGCCCCCCAGATACGCAGTATTTT
TRBJ1-2,few,.,TRBV6-1,CASSERGVYGYTF,TGTGCCAGCAGTGAGAGGGGTGTCTATGGCTACACCTTC
TRBJ2-7,.,TRBD1,TRBV6-1,CASRTFGQGVGEQYF,TGTGCCAGCAGGACCTTTGGACAGGGTGTGGGGGAGCAGTACTTC
TRBJ2-7,many,TRBD2,TRBV3-1,CASRLSTGGEQYF,TGTGCCAGTCGCCTTAGTACGGGGGGGGAGCAGTACTTC